The clone carrying this T cell receptor beta chain was seen once. The record originates from a study of control samples from healthy donors and cancer patients. Germline assignment: CDR1 LGHDT and CDR2 YNNKEL (reference sequence). V gave up 0 bases and J gave up 0 bases, with 12 bases separating them. This CDR3 has 17 residues. The repertoire was sequenced with immunoSEQ multiplex PCR; TCRdb's copy has only in-frame clones and lacks some. The sample consists of about 230,000 clones, over 70% of them appearing once. The clonotype was recovered from a woman aged 60-70 years with lung cancer. The chain is built from TRBV3-1 (or the pseudogene TRBV3-2) and TRBJ2-4, with D perhaps TRBD1 or TRBD2 (6 bases each). The sample taken for sequencing was PBMCs. CDR3 DNA sequence: TGTGCCAGCAGCCAAGATGGGGGGCTACTAGCCAAAAACATTCAGTACTTC. This translates into CASSQDGGLLAKNIQYF.